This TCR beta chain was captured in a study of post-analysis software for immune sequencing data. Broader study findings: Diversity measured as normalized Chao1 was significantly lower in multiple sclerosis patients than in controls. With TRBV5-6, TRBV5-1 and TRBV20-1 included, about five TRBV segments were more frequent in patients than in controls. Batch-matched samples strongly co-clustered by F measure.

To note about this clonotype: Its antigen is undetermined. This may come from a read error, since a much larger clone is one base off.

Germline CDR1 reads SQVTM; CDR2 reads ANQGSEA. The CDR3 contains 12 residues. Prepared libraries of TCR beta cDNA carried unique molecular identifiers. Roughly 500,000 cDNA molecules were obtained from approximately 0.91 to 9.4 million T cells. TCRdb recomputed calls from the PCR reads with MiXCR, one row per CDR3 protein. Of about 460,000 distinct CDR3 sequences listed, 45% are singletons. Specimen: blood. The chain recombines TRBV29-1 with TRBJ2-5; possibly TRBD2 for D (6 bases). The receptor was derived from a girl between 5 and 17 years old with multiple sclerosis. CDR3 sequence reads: CGVERATGEQYF. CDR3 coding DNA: TGCGGCGTTGAGCGGGCCACGGGGGAGCAGTACTTC.